This T cell receptor beta chain was sequenced during a study of cytotoxic CD8 clonotypes in ibrutinib-treated CLL. Whole-study findings and limits: Baseline levels were approached again at progression, after clonality had risen at ibrutinib response. Clonality correlated strongly with circulating CD8+ T cells and exceeded age-matched healthy donors at baseline. The times at which samples were taken varied between sustained-remission and progressing patients.

The V gene's germline CDR1 is MNHEY and CDR2 SMNVEV (reference sequence). V lost 5 bases and J 7 bases, leaving 14 bases between the germline ends. The CDR3 runs 13 residues. Concerning this clone: The antigen remains unidentified.

Profiled with immunoSEQ multiplex PCR; TCRdb holds only in-frame clones, not every one. Of 200,000 or so clones detected, 75% to 80% appear once; the ten largest clones hold roughly 11%. The TCR sequence derives from a human donor with chronic lymphocytic leukemia. The sample was PBMCs, taken after 12 months of ibrutinib treatment. V and J are TRBV27 and TRBJ2-5; D might be TRBD2 (6 bases). The CDR3 protein is CASSPRGGRTQYF. In DNA form, the CDR3 reads TGTGCCAGCAGTCCCCGAGGAGGGAGGACCCAGTACTTC.